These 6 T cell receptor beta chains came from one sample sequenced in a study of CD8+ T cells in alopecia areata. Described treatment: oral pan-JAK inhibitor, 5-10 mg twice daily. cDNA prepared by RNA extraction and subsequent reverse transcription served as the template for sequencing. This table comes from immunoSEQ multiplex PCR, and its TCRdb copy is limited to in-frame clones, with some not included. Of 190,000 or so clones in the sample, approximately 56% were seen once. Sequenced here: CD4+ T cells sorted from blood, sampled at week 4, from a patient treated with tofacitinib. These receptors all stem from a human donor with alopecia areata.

The CDR3 DNA follows: TGTGCCTGGTGCCCCGGGACTAGCGGGGGGGCGGGGGAGACCCAGTACTTC. Amino acids: CAWCPGTSGGAGETQYF. The V gene is TRBV30, the J gene TRBJ2-5; TRBD2 matches 16 bases. This CDR3 comprises 17 residues. The junction had 11 bases not matched to a gene; V was cut back by 5 bases and J by 5 bases. Germline CDR1 reads GTSNPN; CDR2 reads SVGIG (reference sequence).

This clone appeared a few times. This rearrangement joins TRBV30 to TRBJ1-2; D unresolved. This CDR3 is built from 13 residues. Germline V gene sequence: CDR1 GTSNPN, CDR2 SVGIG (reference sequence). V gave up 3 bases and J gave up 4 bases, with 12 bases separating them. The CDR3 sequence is CAWRTWMAYGYTF. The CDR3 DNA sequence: TGTGCCTGGAGAACTTGGATGGCCTATGGCTACACCTTC.

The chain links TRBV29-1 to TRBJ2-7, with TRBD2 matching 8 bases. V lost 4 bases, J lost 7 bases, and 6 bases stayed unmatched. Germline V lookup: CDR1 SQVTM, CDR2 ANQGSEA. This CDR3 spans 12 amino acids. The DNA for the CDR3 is TGCAGCGTTGTCACGGGGGGGACGGAGCAGTACTTC. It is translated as CSVVTGGTEQYF.

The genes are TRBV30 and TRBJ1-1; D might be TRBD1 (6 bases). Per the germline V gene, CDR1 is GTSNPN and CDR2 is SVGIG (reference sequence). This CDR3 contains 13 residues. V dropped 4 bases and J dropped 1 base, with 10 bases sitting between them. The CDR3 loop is CAWNQGRNTEAFF. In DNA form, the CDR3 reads TGTGCCTGGAACCAGGGGCGGAACACTGAAGCTTTCTTT.

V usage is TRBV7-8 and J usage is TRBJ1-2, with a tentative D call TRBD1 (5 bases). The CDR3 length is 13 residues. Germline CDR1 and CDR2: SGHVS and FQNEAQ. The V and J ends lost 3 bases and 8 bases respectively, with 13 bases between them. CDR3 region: CASSLRLEGGYTF. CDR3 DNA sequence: TGTGCCAGCAGCTTGCGTCTTGAGGGGGGCTACACCTTC.

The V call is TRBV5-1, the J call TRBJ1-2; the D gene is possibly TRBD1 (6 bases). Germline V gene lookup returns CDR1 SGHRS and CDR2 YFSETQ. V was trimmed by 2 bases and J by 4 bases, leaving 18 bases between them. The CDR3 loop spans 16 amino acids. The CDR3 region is CASSFNLRTVGYGYTF. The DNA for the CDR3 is TGCGCCAGCAGCTTTAATTTAAGGACAGTCGGCTATGGCTACACCTTC.